This T cell receptor beta chain emerged from a study of blood T cells in healthy people across ages. This clonotype has only a few counts. The antigen is undetermined. Sample-barcoded 5' priming and a J-beta primer mix drove a second PCR of about 7 to 12 cycles. TCRdb ran MiXCR on the 5' RACE reads and lists one entry per CDR3 protein. The profile covers 1.5 million to 2 million distinct CDR3 sequences, with roughly 50% appearing a single time and about 2.1% taken by the ten largest. Study results and limitations: In older individuals, TCR beta diversity per million T cells was lower, falling roughly linearly with age.

The CDR3 is made up of 14 amino acids. The germline gives CDR1 SQVTM, CDR2 ANQGSEA. The V and J ends lost 1 base and 9 bases respectively, with 18 bases between them. Sequenced material: blood. The chain has TRBV29-1 and TRBJ1-2; a possible D gene is TRBD1 (6 bases). This receptor was obtained from a woman aged 40 to 50 in good health. The CDR3 loop is CSVEGGARIDRYTF. As DNA, the CDR3 is TGCAGCGTTGAAGGGGGGGCGCGAATCGATCGCTACACCTTC.